The next 12 T cell receptor beta chains were all read from a single sample in a study of T cell responses to AZD1222 COVID-19 vaccine. Method: immunoSEQ multiplex PCR; TCRdb's copy keeps in-frame clones and lacks some. The sample contains about 150,000 clones, less than 90% of which appear only once. The sample here was peripheral blood, taken on day 0 of MenACWY control vaccination. Source of these receptors: an adult in good health.

This chain joins TRBV5-5 and TRBJ2-5; 7 bases match TRBD1. Per the germline V gene, CDR1 is SGHKS and CDR2 is YYEKEE (reference sequence). J was trimmed by 3 bases and V by 2 bases; bases with no gene match: 4. There are 14 residues in the CDR3. The CDR3 DNA reads as TGTGCCAGCAGCTTACCAACAGGGGAAGAGACCCAGTACTTC. Amino acid sequence: CASSLPTGEETQYF. Full variable domain (remainder filled in from reference TRBV5-5 and TRBJ2-5): DAGVTQSPTHLIKTRGQQVTLRCSPISGHKSVSWYQQVLGQGPQFIFQYYEKEERGRGNFPDRFSARQFPNYSSELNVNALLLGDSALYLCASSLPTGEETQYFGPGTRLLVL.

V and J are TRBV6-5 and TRBJ1-2; D gene ambiguous. This CDR3 contains 12 residues. Between the trimmed V and J ends, which lost 5 bases and 6 bases, there was a span of 10 bases. Per germline, CDR1 MNHEY and CDR2 SVGAGI. CDR3 amino acids: CASSLAMDGYTF. DNA for the CDR3: TGTGCCAGCAGTCTGGCTATGGATGGCTACACCTTC.

The V call is TRBV4-1, the J call TRBJ2-2; D remains unclear. CDR1 is MGHRA, CDR2 YSYEKL, per germline. V lost 1 base and J lost 7, with 1 base in between. The CDR3 covers 11 residues. The CDR3 DNA reads TGCGCCAGCAGCCAAGTCGGGGAGCTGTTTTTT. Its translation is CASSQVGELFF.

This rearrangement joins TRBV5-1 to TRBJ2-1; D perhaps matches TRBD1 (5 bases). The CDR3 has 15 amino acids. CDR1 is SGHRS and CDR2 is YFSETQ in the germline V gene. V was pared by 4 bases and J by 7 bases, with 18 bases between. The CDR3 DNA reads as TGCGCCAGCAGCGTTGTTCCGGGCAGGGAAAATGAGCAGTTCTTC. It encodes CASSVVPGRENEQFF.

The genes are TRBV28 and TRBJ1-3; D not certain. CDR3 length: 16 amino acids. Trimming removed 1 base from V and 0 bases from J, with 10 bases in between. CDR1 and CDR2 from the germline V gene are MDHEN and SYDVKM. Written as DNA, the CDR3 is TGTGCCAGCAGTTTATTACCGGGGAGCTCTGGAAACACCATATATTTT. The encoded protein is CASSLLPGSSGNTIYF. Looking up the rest from reference TRBV28 and TRBJ1-3 gives the full variable domain: DVKVTQSSRYLVKRTGEKVFLECVQDMDHENMFWYRQDPGLGLRLIYFSYDVKMKEKGDIPEGYSVSREKKERFSLILESASTNQTSMYLCASSLLPGSSGNTIYFGEGSWLTVV.

The V gene is TRBV6-1, the J gene TRBJ2-7; TRBD1 agrees at 11 bases. Germline V gives CDR1 MNHNS, CDR2 SASEGT. V lost 3 bases to trimming and J lost 2 bases; unmatched junction nucleotides: 3. The CDR3 loop spans 15 amino acids. The CDR3 reads CASSEGQGGTYEQYF. The CDR3, as DNA: TGTGCCAGCAGTGAGGGACAGGGGGGGACCTACGAGCAGTACTTC.

V and J are TRBV11-3 and TRBJ1-1; D gene uncertain. CDR1 is SGHNT, CDR2 YENEEA, per germline. The V end lost 0 bases, the J end lost 2 bases, and 10 bases lay between the germline ends. The CDR3 has 15 residues. The CDR3 protein is CASSLEQVLNTEAFF. The CDR3 DNA is TGTGCCAGCAGCTTAGAGCAGGTACTTAACACTGAAGCTTTCTTT.

This clone has just one count. The chain is built from TRBV2 and TRBJ1-2, with D possibly TRBD1 on 5 matching bases. V lost 6 bases and J 8 bases, leaving 19 bases between the germline ends. The CDR3 runs to 14 residues. Looked up from germline, CDR1 is SNHLY and CDR2 is FYNNEI. CDR3 nucleotides: TGTGCCAGCAGCCCGACAGTCCTCGGGGCCGGCTACACCTTC. It yields the protein CASSPTVLGAGYTF.

The V gene is TRBV6-5, the J gene TRBJ2-2, with D tentatively TRBD2 (6 bases). Trimming took off 6 bases at V and 5 bases at J, with 13 bases between the two ends. Germline CDR1 is MNHEY and CDR2 is SVGAGI. The CDR3 covers 14 residues. This CDR3 is CASRPGTPTGELFF. The CDR3 region has the DNA TGTGCCAGCAGGCCCGGGACTCCAACCGGGGAGCTGTTTTTT.

This clone is a singleton in its sample. The genes are TRBV5-6 and TRBJ2-5; D is tentatively TRBD1 or TRBD2 (6 bases each). CDR3 length equals 15 residues. In germline, CDR1 is SGHDT, CDR2 YYEEEE. V was shortened by 4 bases and J by 4 bases, with 17 bases between the two germline ends. CDR3 nucleotide sequence: TGTGCCAGCAGCCCCTTAACGGGGGCCACAGAGACCCAGTACTTC. It translates to CASSPLTGATETQYF.

The chain is built from TRBV5-8 and TRBJ1-2; 9 bases fit TRBD1. V shed 4 bases and J 4 bases; nucleotides not matched to a gene: 11. Germline CDR1 is SGHTS and CDR2 is YDEGEE. The CDR3 is made up of 16 amino acids. In nucleotides, the CDR3 is TGTGCCAGCAGCCCAGAAGGACAGGGGAGGATCTATGGCTACACCTTC. It translates to CASSPEGQGRIYGYTF. The entire variable domain, with the rest obtained from reference TRBV5-8 and TRBJ1-2, is as follows: EAGVTQSPTHLIKTRGQQATLRCSPISGHTSVYWYQQALGLGLQFLLWYDEGEERNRGNFPPRFSGRQFPNYSSELNVNALELEDSALYLCASSPEGQGRIYGYTFGSGTRLTVV.

The chain couples TRBV6-5 to TRBJ2-7; 11 nucleotides agree with TRBD1. CDR1 and CDR2 from the germline V gene are MNHEY and SVGAGI. This CDR3 comprises 13 residues. V lost 5 bases to trimming and J lost 7 bases; unmatched junction nucleotides: 4. The CDR3 sequence: CASSPGDRGEQYV. The CDR3, as DNA: TGTGCCAGCAGTCCAGGGGACAGGGGGGAGCAGTACGTC.